Below, 10 T cell receptor beta chains from the same sample are listed, as sequenced in a study of T cells after somatic rescue of genetic block. Clones were sequenced by immunoSEQ multiplex PCR, and TCRdb holds only the in-frame ones, with some missing. The sample contains 88,000 or so clones, about 90% of which appear only once. The sample comprised peripheral blood mononuclear cells (PBMCs). The source is a woman under 30.

The V call is TRBV19, the J call TRBJ1-1; perhaps TRBD1 as D (5 bases). Germline CDR1 and CDR2: LNHDA and SQIVND (reference sequence). Trimming pared 11 bases from V and 5 bases from J, leaving 12 bases between. The CDR3 runs 11 residues. The CDR3 here is CACREGTEAFF. CDR3 DNA: TGTGCCTGCAGGGAAGGTACTGAAGCTTTCTTT.

The rearrangement joins TRBV7-9 to TRBJ1-6; maybe TRBD1 (5 bases). Germline CDR1 SEHNR, CDR2 FQNEAQ (reference sequence). CDR3 length equals 13 residues. Trimming pared 5 bases from V and 9 bases from J, leaving 11 bases between. The CDR3 sequence is CASSPETGSPLHF. The CDR3 DNA reads TGTGCCAGCAGCCCGGAAACAGGTTCACCCCTCCACTTT. The whole variable domain, filled in from reference TRBV7-9 and TRBJ1-6, reads DTGVSQNPRHKITKRGQNVTFRCDPISEHNRLYWYRQTLGQGPEFLTYFQNEAQLEKSRLLSDRFSAERPKGSFSTLEIQRTEQGDSAMYLCASSPETGSPLHFGNGTRLTVT.

The chain couples TRBV7-9 to TRBJ2-1, with D perhaps TRBD1 or TRBD2 (6 bases each). V was pared by 5 bases and J by 9 bases, with 11 bases between. The CDR3 covers 12 residues. Germline V gene data show CDR1 as SEHNR and CDR2 as FQNEAQ (reference sequence). The CDR3 bases are TGTGCCAGCAGCCTTGGGGGGCTTGAGCAGTTCTTC. Translating gives CASSLGGLEQFF.

CDR3 in DNA: TGTGCCAGCAGTCCGACGGGGACAGGGCTCTCCTACGAGCAGTACTTC. Its protein product is CASSPTGTGLSYEQYF. The rearrangement links TRBV28 to TRBJ2-7, with TRBD1 identical over 9 bases. J was trimmed by 0 bases and V by 5 bases; bases with no gene match: 8. Germline CDR1 MDHEN, CDR2 SYDVKM. This CDR3 spans 16 amino acids.

The chain is built from TRBV10-3 and TRBJ1-5; D not certain. CDR1 is ENHRY, CDR2 SYGVKD, per germline. Trimming took off 0 bases at V and 5 bases at J, with 5 bases between the two ends. This CDR3 has 13 residues. CDR3 DNA: TGTGCCATCAGTGAGTCGTCCGATCAGCCCCAGCATTTT. It yields the protein CAISESSDQPQHF.

The rearrangement joins TRBV29-1 to TRBJ2-1, with 10 bases that match TRBD2. Germline V gives CDR1 SQVTM, CDR2 ANQGSEA. Trimming removed 4 bases from V and 8 bases from J; junction bases left unmatched: 11. The CDR3 totals 15 residues. The CDR3 is CSVVKTSGLGDEQFF. CDR3 bases: TGCAGCGTTGTGAAGACTAGCGGGTTAGGTGATGAGCAGTTCTTC.

The chain joins TRBV11-2 to TRBJ2-1; TRBD1 aligns across 8 bases. There are 12 residues in the CDR3. Trimming removed 5 bases from V and 12 bases from J; junction bases left unmatched: 6. Germline-derived CDR1 and CDR2 are SGHAT and FQNNGV. The CDR3 DNA reads TGTGCCAGCAGCCCTCTCGGACAGGGGCAGTTCTTC. It encodes CASSPLGQGQFF.

The V and J genes are TRBV21-1 and TRBJ2-3; the table's TRBD1 call for D was not verified on the DNA. TRBV21-1 is a pseudogene. The CDR3 is 18 residues long. The CDR3 DNA reads TGTGCCAGCAGCACGGGCGGGACAGCATCTGAAGGCACAGATACGCAGTATTTT. It is translated as CASSTGGTASEGTDTQYF.

V is TRBV4-1 and J is TRBJ2-7; 8 nucleotides agree with TRBD2. CDR1 is MGHRA, CDR2 YSYEKL, per germline. V lost 1 base and J lost 4; bases outside the gene matches: 6. This CDR3 comprises 15 residues. CDR3 region: CASSQAPGLVYEQYF. The CDR3 bases are TGCGCCAGCAGCCAAGCTCCGGGACTAGTGTACGAGCAGTACTTC.

The rearrangement joins TRBV6-1 to TRBJ1-2; TRBD1 is a possible D gene (5 bases). Looked up from germline, CDR1 is MNHNS and CDR2 is SASEGT. Trimming left V 6 bases short and J 5 bases short, with 16 bases between. The CDR3 has 14 amino acids. The CDR3 DNA follows: TGTGCCAGCAGCCCTACAGGCCACACGTATGGCTACACCTTC. It is translated as CASSPTGHTYGYTF.